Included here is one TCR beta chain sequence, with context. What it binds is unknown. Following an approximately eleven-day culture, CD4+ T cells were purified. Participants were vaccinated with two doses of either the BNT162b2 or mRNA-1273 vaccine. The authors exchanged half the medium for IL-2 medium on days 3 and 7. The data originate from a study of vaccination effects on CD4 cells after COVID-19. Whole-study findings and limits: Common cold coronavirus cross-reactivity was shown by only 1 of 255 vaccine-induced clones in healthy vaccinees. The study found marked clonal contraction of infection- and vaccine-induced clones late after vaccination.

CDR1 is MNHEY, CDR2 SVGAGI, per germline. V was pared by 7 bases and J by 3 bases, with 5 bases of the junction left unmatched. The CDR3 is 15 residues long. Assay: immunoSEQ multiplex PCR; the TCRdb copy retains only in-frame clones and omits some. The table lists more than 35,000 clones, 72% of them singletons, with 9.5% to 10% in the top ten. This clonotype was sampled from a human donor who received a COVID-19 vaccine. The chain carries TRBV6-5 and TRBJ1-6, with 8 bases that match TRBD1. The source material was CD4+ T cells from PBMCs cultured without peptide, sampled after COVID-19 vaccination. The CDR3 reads CASKVGQGYNSPLHF. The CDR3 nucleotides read TGTGCCAGCAAAGTCGGACAGGGCTATAATTCACCCCTCCACTTT.